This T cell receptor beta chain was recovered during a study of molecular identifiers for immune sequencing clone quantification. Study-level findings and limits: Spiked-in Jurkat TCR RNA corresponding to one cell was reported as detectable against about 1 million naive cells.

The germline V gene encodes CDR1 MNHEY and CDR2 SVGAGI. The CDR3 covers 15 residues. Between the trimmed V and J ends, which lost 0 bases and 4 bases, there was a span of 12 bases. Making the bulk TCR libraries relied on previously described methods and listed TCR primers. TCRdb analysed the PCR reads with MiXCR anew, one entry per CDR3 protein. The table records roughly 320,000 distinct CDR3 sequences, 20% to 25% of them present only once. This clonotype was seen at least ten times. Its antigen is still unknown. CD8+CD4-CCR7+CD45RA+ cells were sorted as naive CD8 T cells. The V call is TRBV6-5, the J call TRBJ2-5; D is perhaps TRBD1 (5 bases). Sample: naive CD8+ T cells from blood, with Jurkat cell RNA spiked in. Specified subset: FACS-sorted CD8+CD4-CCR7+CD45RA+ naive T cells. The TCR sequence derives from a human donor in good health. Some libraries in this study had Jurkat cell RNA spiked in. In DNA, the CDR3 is TGTGCCAGCAGTTACTCGAGGTCAGGGTTAGAGACCCAGTACTTC. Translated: CASSYSRSGLETQYF.